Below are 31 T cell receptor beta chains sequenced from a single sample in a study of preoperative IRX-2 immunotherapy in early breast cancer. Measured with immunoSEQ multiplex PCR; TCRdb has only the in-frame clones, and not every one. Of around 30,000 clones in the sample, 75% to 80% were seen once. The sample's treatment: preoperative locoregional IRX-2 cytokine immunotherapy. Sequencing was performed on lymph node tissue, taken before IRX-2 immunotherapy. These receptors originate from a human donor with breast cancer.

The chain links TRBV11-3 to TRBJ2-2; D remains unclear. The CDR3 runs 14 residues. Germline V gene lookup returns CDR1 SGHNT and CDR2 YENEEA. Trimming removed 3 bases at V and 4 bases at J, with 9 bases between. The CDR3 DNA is TGTGCCAGCAGCTTTCTAGGGTTCACCGGGGAGCTGTTTTTT. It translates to CASSFLGFTGELFF.

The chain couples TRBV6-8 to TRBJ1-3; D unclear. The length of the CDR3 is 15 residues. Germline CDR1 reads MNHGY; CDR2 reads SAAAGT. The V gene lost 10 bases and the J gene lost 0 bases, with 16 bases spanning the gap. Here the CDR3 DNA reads TGTGCCATCAGCCCCGGACTTGGCTCTGGAAACACCATATATTTT. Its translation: CAISPGLGSGNTIYF.

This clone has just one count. CDR3 DNA: TGTGCCAGCAGTCCCGGGACTAGTCGCCGGGTCGACGAGCAGTACTTC. Amino acids: CASSPGTSRRVDEQYF. The chain links TRBV11-3 to TRBJ2-7, with 8 bases lining up with TRBD2. The J segment lost 5 bases and the V segment lost 6 bases, leaving 15 bases of the junction unmatched. The CDR3 runs 16 residues. Germline V gene sequence: CDR1 SGHNT, CDR2 YENEEA.

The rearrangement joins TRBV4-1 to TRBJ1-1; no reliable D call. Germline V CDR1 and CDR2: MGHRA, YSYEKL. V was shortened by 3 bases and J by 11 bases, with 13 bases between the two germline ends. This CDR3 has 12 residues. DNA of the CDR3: TGCGCCAGCAGCCAGAGAGGGAGGGCGGCTTTCTTT. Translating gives CASSQRGRAAFF.

The CDR3 loop reads CASSYSPIVGYGYTF. The CDR3, as DNA: TGTGCCAGCAGTTACTCTCCGATCGTGGGCTATGGCTACACCTTC. The V and J genes are TRBV6-8 and TRBJ1-2; D not resolved. The CDR3 extends over 15 amino acids. From germline, CDR1 is MNHGY and CDR2 SAAAGT. V gave up 0 bases and J gave up 4 bases, with 12 bases separating them.

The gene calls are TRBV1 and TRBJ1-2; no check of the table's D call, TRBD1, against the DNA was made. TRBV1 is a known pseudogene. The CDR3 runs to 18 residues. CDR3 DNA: TGCGCCAGCAGCCAAGCTAAATTGGGGGCAGGGGGCAACTATGGCTACACCTTC. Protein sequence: CASSQAKLGAGGNYGYTF.

In nucleotides, the CDR3 is TGCGCCAGCAGCTCCACCGGGAGCCCCCAAGAGACCCAGTACTTC. This gives the protein CASSSTGSPQETQYF. The V call is TRBV5-1, the J call TRBJ2-5; D is possibly TRBD2 (6 bases). Trimming removed 3 bases at V and 1 base at J, with 13 bases between. The CDR3 extends over 15 amino acids. Germline loops: CDR1 SGHRS, CDR2 YFSETQ.

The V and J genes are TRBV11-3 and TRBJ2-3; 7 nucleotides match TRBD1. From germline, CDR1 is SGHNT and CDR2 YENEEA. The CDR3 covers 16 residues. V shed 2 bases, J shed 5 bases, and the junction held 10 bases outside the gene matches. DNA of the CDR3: TGTGCCAGCAGCTTACGAACAGGGGAAATGGGAGATACGCAGTATTTT. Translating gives CASSLRTGEMGDTQYF.

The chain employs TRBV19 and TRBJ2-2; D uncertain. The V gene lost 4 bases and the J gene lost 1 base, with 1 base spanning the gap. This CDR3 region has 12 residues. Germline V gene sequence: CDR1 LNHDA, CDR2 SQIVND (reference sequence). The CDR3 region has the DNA TGTGCCAGTAGTAGGAACACCGGGGAGCTGTTTTTT. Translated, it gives CASSRNTGELFF.

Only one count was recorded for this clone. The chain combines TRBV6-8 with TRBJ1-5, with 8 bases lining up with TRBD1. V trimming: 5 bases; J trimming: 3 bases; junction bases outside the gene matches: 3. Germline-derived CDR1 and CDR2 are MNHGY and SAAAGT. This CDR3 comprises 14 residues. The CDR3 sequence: CASSPDRANQPQHF. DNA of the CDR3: TGTGCCAGCAGTCCGGACAGGGCCAATCAGCCCCAGCATTTT.

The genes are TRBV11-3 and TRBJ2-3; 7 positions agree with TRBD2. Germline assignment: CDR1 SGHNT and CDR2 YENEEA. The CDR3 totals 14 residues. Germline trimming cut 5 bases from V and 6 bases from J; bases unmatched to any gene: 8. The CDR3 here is CASSRGEGMDTQYF. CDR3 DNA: TGTGCCAGCAGCCGTGGGGAGGGGATGGATACGCAGTATTTT.

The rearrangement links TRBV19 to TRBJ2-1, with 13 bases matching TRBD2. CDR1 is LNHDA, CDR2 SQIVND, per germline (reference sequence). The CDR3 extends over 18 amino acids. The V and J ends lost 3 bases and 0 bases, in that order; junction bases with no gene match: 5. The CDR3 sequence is CASSIGTSGASSYNEQFF. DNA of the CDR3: TGTGCCAGTAGTATTGGGACTAGCGGGGCCAGCTCCTACAATGAGCAGTTCTTC.

CDR3 sequence reads: CASSPQGDSGNTIYF. The CDR3 DNA reads as TGTGCCAGCAGCCCCCAAGGGGACTCTGGAAACACCATATATTTT. This chain joins TRBV11-3 and TRBJ1-3; TRBD1 might be the D (5 bases). The CDR3 consists of 15 residues. The germline V gene encodes CDR1 SGHNT and CDR2 YENEEA. V lost 5 bases, J lost 0 bases, and 11 bases lay in between.

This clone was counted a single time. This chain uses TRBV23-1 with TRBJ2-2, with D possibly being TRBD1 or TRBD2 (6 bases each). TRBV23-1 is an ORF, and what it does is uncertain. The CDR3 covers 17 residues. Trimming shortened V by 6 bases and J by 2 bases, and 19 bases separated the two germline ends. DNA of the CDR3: TGCGCCAGCAGCCAAGAAATCACGGGGGCAAACACCGGGGAGCTGTTTTTT. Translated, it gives CASSQEITGANTGELFF.

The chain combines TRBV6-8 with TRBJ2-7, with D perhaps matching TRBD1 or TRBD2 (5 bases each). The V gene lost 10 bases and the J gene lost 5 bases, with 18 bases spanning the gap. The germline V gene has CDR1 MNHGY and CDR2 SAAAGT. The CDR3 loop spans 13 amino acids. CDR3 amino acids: CAIRERSEDEQYF. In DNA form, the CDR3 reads TGTGCCATCAGGGAGAGGTCGGAGGACGAGCAGTACTTC.

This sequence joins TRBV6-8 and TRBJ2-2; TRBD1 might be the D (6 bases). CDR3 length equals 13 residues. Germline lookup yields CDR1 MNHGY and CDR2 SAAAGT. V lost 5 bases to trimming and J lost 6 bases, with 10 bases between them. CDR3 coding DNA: TGTGCCAGCAGTGGTAGGACAGCCGGGGAGCTGTTTTTT. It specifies CASSGRTAGELFF.

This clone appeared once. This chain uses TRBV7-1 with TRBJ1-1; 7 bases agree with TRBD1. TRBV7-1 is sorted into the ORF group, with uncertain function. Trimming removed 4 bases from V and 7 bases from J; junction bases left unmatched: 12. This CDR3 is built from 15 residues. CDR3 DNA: TGTGCCAGCAGCTTGCCCCCGGGACAGAATTTTGAAGCTTTCTTT. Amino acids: CASSLPPGQNFEAFF.

The CDR3 reads CASSRTGGDYGYTF. CDR3 nucleotide sequence: TGCGCCAGCAGCCGAACAGGGGGCGACTATGGCTACACCTTC. The rearrangement uses TRBV23-1 and TRBJ1-2, with 9 bases aligning to TRBD1. TRBV23-1 has ORF status, its function being uncertain. CDR3 length equals 14 residues. Losses at the gene ends were 6 bases for V and 3 bases for J; bases not matched to a gene: 5.

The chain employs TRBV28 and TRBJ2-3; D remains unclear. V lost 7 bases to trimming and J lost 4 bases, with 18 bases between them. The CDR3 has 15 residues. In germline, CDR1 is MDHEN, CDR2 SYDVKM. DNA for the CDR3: TGTGCCAGCACACTTCTAGGGCTAGGCGCAGATACGCAGTATTTT. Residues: CASTLLGLGADTQYF.

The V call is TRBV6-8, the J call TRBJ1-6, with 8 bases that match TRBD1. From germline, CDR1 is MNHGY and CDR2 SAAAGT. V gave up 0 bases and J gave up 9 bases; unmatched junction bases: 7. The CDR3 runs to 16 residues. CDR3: CASSYSTRTGTSPLHF. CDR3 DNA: TGTGCCAGCAGTTACTCGACCAGGACAGGGACTTCACCCCTCCACTTT.

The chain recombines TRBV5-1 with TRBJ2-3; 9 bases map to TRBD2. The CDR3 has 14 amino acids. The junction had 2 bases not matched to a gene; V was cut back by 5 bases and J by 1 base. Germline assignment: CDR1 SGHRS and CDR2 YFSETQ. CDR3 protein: CASRSSGGTDTQYF. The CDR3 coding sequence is TGCGCCAGCAGGTCTAGCGGGGGCACAGATACGCAGTATTTT.

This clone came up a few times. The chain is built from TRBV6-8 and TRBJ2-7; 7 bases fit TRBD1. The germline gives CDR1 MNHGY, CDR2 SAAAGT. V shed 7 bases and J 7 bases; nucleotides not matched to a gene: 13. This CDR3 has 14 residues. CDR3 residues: CASIPGQVLGEQYF. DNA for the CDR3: TGTGCCAGCATCCCCGGACAGGTCCTAGGAGAGCAGTACTTC.

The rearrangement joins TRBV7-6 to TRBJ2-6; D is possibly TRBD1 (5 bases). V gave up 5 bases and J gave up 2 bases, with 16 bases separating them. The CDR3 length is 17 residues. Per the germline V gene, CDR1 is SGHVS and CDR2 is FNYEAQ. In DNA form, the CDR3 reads TGTGCCAGCAGCGCGCGATACAGGAAGACTGGGGCCAACGTCCTGACTTTC. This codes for CASSARYRKTGANVLTF.

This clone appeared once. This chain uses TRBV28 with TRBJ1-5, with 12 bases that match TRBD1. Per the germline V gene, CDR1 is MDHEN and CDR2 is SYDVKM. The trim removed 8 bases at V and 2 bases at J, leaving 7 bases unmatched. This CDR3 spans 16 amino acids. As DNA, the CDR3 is TGTGCCAGCGGGACAGGGGGCGGATGGGGCAATCAGCCCCAGCATTTT. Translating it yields CASGTGGGWGNQPQHF.

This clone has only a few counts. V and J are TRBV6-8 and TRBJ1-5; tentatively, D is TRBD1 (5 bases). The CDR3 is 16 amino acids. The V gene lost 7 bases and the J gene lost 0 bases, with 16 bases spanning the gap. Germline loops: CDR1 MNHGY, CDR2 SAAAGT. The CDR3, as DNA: TGTGCCAGCACCCCGTTTCGGGGGGGTAGCAATCAGCCCCAGCATTTT. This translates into CASTPFRGGSNQPQHF.

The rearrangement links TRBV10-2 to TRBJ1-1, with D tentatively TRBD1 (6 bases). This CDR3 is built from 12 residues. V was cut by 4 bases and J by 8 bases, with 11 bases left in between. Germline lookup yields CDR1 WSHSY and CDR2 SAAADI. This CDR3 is CASSGQEREAFF. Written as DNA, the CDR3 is TGCGCCAGCAGTGGACAGGAGCGAGAAGCTTTCTTT.

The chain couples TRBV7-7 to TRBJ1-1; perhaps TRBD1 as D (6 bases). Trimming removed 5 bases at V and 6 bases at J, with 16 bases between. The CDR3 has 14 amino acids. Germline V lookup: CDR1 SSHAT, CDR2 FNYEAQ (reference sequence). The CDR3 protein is CASSPRDTVAEAFF. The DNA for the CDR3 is TGTGCCAGCAGCCCCCGGGACACAGTGGCTGAAGCTTTCTTT.

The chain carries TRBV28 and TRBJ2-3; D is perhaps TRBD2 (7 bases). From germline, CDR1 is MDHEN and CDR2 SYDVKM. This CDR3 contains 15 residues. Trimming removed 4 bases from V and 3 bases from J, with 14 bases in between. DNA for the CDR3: TGTGCCAGCAGTTCAAGGGGGGGGCGGACAGATACGCAGTATTTT. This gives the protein CASSSRGGRTDTQYF.

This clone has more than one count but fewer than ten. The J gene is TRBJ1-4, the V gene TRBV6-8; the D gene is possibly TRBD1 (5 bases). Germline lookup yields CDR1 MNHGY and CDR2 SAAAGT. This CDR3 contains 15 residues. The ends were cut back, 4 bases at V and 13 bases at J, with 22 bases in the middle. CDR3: CASSSDRDEPGRLFF. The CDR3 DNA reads TGTGCCAGCAGTTCAGACCGGGATGAGCCAGGGAGACTGTTTTTT.

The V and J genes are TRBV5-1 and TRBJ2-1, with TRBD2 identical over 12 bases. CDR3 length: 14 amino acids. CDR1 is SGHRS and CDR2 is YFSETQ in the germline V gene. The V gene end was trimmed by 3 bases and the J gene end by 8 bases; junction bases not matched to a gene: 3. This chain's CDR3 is CASSSSGGADEQFF. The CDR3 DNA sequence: TGCGCCAGCAGCTCTAGCGGGGGGGCCGATGAGCAGTTCTTC.

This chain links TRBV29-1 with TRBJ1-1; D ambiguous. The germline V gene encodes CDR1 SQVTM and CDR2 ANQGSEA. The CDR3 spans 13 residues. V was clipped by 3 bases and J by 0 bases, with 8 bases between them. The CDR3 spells CSVDGSLNTEAFF. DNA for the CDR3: TGCAGCGTTGATGGTAGCCTGAACACTGAAGCTTTCTTT.